Following are 7 T cell receptor beta chains from one sample sequenced in a study of OX40 agonist ivuxolimab in advanced cancers. Method: immunoSEQ multiplex PCR; TCRdb's copy keeps in-frame clones and lacks some. The sample has approximately 83,000 clones, 81% seen once; the top ten hold 4.6%. Sequencing used CD4+ or CD8+ T cells sorted from blood, obtained in a trial of the OX40 agonist ivuxolimab. These receptors all stem from an adult with an advanced solid tumor such as melanoma, head and neck, liver or kidney cancer.

This chain connects TRBV9 to TRBJ2-1; TRBD2 matches at 13 bases. From germline, CDR1 is SGDLS and CDR2 YYNGEE. The trim removed 3 bases at V and 9 bases at J, leaving 12 bases unmatched. The CDR3 runs 17 residues. CDR3 nucleotides: TGTGCCAGCAGCGGGACTAGCGGGAGAGGTAGCGTGGGTGAGCAGTTCTTC. Translation gives CASSGTSGRGSVGEQFF.

The V call is TRBV10-3, the J call TRBJ1-2, with D perhaps matching TRBD1 (5 bases). Trimming cost V 2 bases and J 3 bases, with 10 bases left between them. The CDR3 runs 14 residues. The germline V gene encodes CDR1 ENHRY and CDR2 SYGVKD. The CDR3 here is CAISESQGDYGYTF. CDR3 nucleotides: TGTGCCATCAGTGAGAGCCAGGGAGACTATGGCTACACCTTC.

V is TRBV6-1 and J is TRBJ2-7; TRBD1 matches 9 bases. The V gene end was trimmed by 6 bases and the J gene end by 4 bases; junction bases not matched to a gene: 10. Germline CDR1 reads MNHNS; CDR2 reads SASEGT. This CDR3 has 15 amino acids. CDR3 sequence (DNA): TGTGCCAGCAGAATACCGGGACAGGGCACTTACGAGCAGTACTTC. Residues: CASRIPGQGTYEQYF.

This chain connects TRBV7-2 to TRBJ1-2; no definite D call. Trimming took off 0 bases at V and 5 bases at J, with 16 bases between the two ends. CDR3 length: 16 amino acids. CDR1 SGHTA and CDR2 FQGNSA come from the germline V gene. CDR3 nucleotide sequence: TGTGCCAGCAGCTTAGCGAAACTTCTGGGAGGTTATGGCTACACCTTC. Translating it yields CASSLAKLLGGYGYTF.

The chain has TRBV5-1 and TRBJ1-1, with 7 positions matching TRBD1. The V gene end was trimmed by 4 bases and the J gene end by 4 bases; junction bases not matched to a gene: 7. Germline V gives CDR1 SGHRS, CDR2 YFSETQ. The CDR3 is made up of 14 amino acids. CDR3 nucleotide sequence: TGCGCCAGCAGCAAAGATGAGGGGGCCACTGAAGCTTTCTTT. Its protein product is CASSKDEGATEAFF.

This chain links TRBV29-1 with TRBJ1-5; TRBD1 agrees at 10 bases. The ends lost 4 bases at V and 5 bases at J; junction bases unmatched: 2. The CDR3 loop spans 13 amino acids. Germline lookup yields CDR1 SQVTM and CDR2 ANQGSEA. The CDR3 bases are TGCAGCGTTGGGGGGACAGGGGATCAGCCCCAGCATTTT. It translates to CSVGGTGDQPQHF.

This chain joins TRBV7-2 and TRBJ2-3, with 9 bases identical to TRBD2. Germline CDR1 and CDR2: SGHTA and FQGNSA. The CDR3 length is 15 residues. After removal of 3 bases from V and 5 bases from J, the junction contained 6 bases not matched to a gene. In nucleotides, the CDR3 is TGTGCCAGCAGCTTTCGTTCTAGCGGGAAAGATACGCAGTATTTT. This codes for CASSFRSSGKDTQYF.